This TCR beta chain was identified during a study of shared clonotypes between healthy human individuals. Study background: Three plates each covered CD4 naive and memory; CD8 naive two, CD8 memory one.

Worth noting for this clone: Its antigen is unknown.

The assay was immunoSEQ multiplex PCR, and TCRdb's table has in-frame clones only and misses some. Here the sample spans some 1 million clones, 60% to 80% being singletons. The CDR3 totals 14 residues. V was pared by 4 bases and J by 0 bases, with 7 bases between. CDR1 is LNHDA, CDR2 SQIVND, per germline (reference sequence). Overall study results and limits: Only blood underwent sampling, and tissue repertoires likely differ. Incomplete sequencing of sorted subsets was indicated by rarefaction despite large depth. What naive subsets generally showed was a larger estimated richness than memory subsets showed.

The source is a man between 18 and 29 years old in good health. This rearrangement joins TRBV19 to TRBJ1-3; perhaps TRBD1 as D (5 bases). The sequencing sample was made of memory CD4+ T cells sorted from blood. Subset given: CD45RA-negative fraction. The CDR3 protein is CASSTGISGNTIYF. The CDR3 nucleotides read TGTGCCAGTAGTACAGGGATCTCTGGAAACACCATATATTTT. The entire variable domain, with the rest obtained from reference TRBV19 and TRBJ1-3, is as follows: DGGITQSPKYLFRKEGQNVTLSCEQNLNHDAMYWYRQDPGQGLRLIYYSQIVNDFQKGDIAEGYSVSREKKESFPLTVTSAQKNPTAFYLCASSTGISGNTIYFGEGSWLTVV.